These T cell receptor beta chains were read from a single sample in a study of yellow fever vaccine responses in identical twins. TCRdb fed the RT-PCR reads into MiXCR, producing one record per CDR3 protein. The table records several thousand distinct CDR3 sequences, 65% to 80% of them present only once. The source material was T cells from blood (PBMCs), unsorted or a sorted subset (not recorded which), sampled before or after yellow fever vaccination (not recorded which). These TCRs come from a woman under 30 who received the yellow fever vaccine. The CDR3 runs from the conserved cysteine through the conserved F or W. D genes are given only for firm matches. Only part of the rows carry a size: once, few, many, or a class if the clone is expanded.

clone size: NA
V gene: TRBV28
J gene: TRBJ2-7
D gene: NA
CDR3 DNA: TGTGCCAGCAGTGTGATAGGGCCCTACGAGCAGTACTTC
CDR3 protein: CASSVIGPYEQYF

clone size: NA
V gene: TRBV6-1
J gene: TRBJ2-1
D gene: NA
CDR3 DNA: TGTGCCAGCGGGGATGGGGGCAGCGATGAGCAGTTCTTC
CDR3 protein: CASGDGGSDEQFF

clone size: NA
V gene: TRBV6-5
J gene: TRBJ1-6
D gene: TRBD1
CDR3 DNA: TGTGCCAGCAGTTACTCGGGGGGACAGGGAAACGTTAATTCACCCCTCCACTTT
CDR3 protein: CASSYSGGQGNVNSPLHF

clone size: few
V gene: TRBV23-1
J gene: TRBJ1-6
D gene: NA
CDR3 DNA: TGCGCCAGCAGTCAAGGACTCCCAGAAAATTCACCCCTCCACTTT
CDR3 protein: CASSQGLPENSPLHF

clone size: NA
V gene: TRBV29-1
J gene: TRBJ1-5
D gene: NA
CDR3 DNA: TGCAGCGTAATGCAGGGTTGGAATCAGCCCCAGCATTTT
CDR3 protein: CSVMQGWNQPQHF

clone size: NA
V gene: TRBV19
J gene: TRBJ1-5
D gene: NA
CDR3 DNA: TGTGCCAGTAGTGTCGGGACAAATAGCAATCAGCCCCAGCATTTT
CDR3 protein: CASSVGTNSNQPQHF

clone size: NA
V gene: TRBV2
J gene: TRBJ2-3
D gene: NA
CDR3 DNA: TGTGCCAGCAGTGAAGAGGGCGCAGGGAGCACAGATACGCAGTATTTT
CDR3 protein: CASSEEGAGSTDTQYF

clone size: NA
V gene: TRBV29-1
J gene: TRBJ1-1
D gene: NA
CDR3 DNA: TGCAGCGTTGGTCGGGTCATGAACACTGAAGCTTTCTTT
CDR3 protein: CSVGRVMNTEAFF

clone size: NA
V gene: TRBV3-1
J gene: TRBJ2-1
D gene: NA
CDR3 DNA: TGTGCCAGCAGCCCACGGTTACTGGGGGCATCCTACAATGAGCAGTTCTTC
CDR3 protein: CASSPRLLGASYNEQFF

clone size: NA
V gene: TRBV24-1
J gene: TRBJ2-7
D gene: TRBD2
CDR3 DNA: TGTGCCACCAGTGCCCTAGCGGGCAAAGGAGAGCAGTACTTC
CDR3 protein: CATSALAGKGEQYF

clone size: once
V gene: TRBV12-3/TRBV12-4
J gene: TRBJ1-5
D gene: TRBD1
CDR3 DNA: TGTGCCAGCAGTATGGGACAGAGTCAAAATCAGCCCCAGCATTTT
CDR3 protein: CASSMGQSQNQPQHF

clone size: NA
V gene: TRBV11-3
J gene: TRBJ2-1
D gene: NA
CDR3 DNA: TGTGCCAGCAGCGGAAGAGGGAACTACAATGAGCAGTTCTTC
CDR3 protein: CASSGRGNYNEQFF

clone size: NA
V gene: TRBV4-1
J gene: TRBJ1-6
D gene: NA
CDR3 DNA: TGCGCCAGCAGCCAAGCTGACCTATTCATATACGGTTCACCCCTCCACTTT
CDR3 protein: CASSQADLFIYGSPLHF

clone size: NA
V gene: TRBV18
J gene: TRBJ1-6
D gene: TRBD1
CDR3 DNA: TGTGCCAGCTCACCAGGAGGGAAGGGGGCTAATTCACCCCTCCACTTT
CDR3 protein: CASSPGGKGANSPLHF

clone size: NA
V gene: TRBV11-3
J gene: TRBJ1-5
D gene: TRBD1
CDR3 DNA: TGTGCCAGCAGCTTAGACAGGGGGCTTCAGCCCCAGCATTTT
CDR3 protein: CASSLDRGLQPQHF

clone size: NA
V gene: TRBV11-3
J gene: TRBJ2-1
D gene: TRBD2
CDR3 DNA: TGTGCCAGCAGCACCCTGAGCGGGAGAGGCAATGAGCAGTTCTTC
CDR3 protein: CASSTLSGRGNEQFF

clone size: NA
V gene: TRBV12-3/TRBV12-4
J gene: TRBJ1-6
D gene: TRBD1
CDR3 DNA: TGTGCCAGCAGTCGGGGGACAGAAAGATCACCCCTCCACTTT
CDR3 protein: CASSRGTERSPLHF

clone size: NA
V gene: TRBV13
J gene: TRBJ2-1
D gene: TRBD1
CDR3 DNA: TGTGCCAGCAGGCAGGACAGGGAATCCTACAATGAGCAGTTCTTC
CDR3 protein: CASRQDRESYNEQFF

clone size: NA
V gene: TRBV11-1
J gene: TRBJ2-7
D gene: NA
CDR3 DNA: TGTGCCAGCAGCCTATCCCAACTAGATTACGAGCAGTACTTC
CDR3 protein: CASSLSQLDYEQYF

clone size: once
V gene: TRBV27
J gene: TRBJ2-7
D gene: NA
CDR3 DNA: TGTGCCAGCAGGCCGGGACCACGGACGGGGGAGCAGTACTTC
CDR3 protein: CASRPGPRTGEQYF

clone size: NA
V gene: TRBV18
J gene: TRBJ1-5
D gene: NA
CDR3 DNA: TGTGCCAGCTCACTCAACCAGGATTCTCAGCCCCAGCATTTT
CDR3 protein: CASSLNQDSQPQHF

clone size: NA
V gene: TRBV27
J gene: TRBJ2-3
D gene: NA
CDR3 DNA: TGTGCCAGCAGCCCGACAGCAGATACGCAGTATTTT
CDR3 protein: CASSPTADTQYF

clone size: NA
V gene: TRBV18
J gene: TRBJ1-5
D gene: NA
CDR3 DNA: TGTGCCAGCTCACCACGAACGGATCAGCCCCAGCATTTT
CDR3 protein: CASSPRTDQPQHF

clone size: NA
V gene: TRBV14
J gene: TRBJ2-5
D gene: NA
CDR3 DNA: TGTGCCAGCAGTCAAGATCTCGACCCTGGCGGGACCCAGTACTTC
CDR3 protein: CASSQDLDPGGTQYF

clone size: NA
V gene: TRBV5-1
J gene: TRBJ1-1
D gene: TRBD1
CDR3 DNA: TGCGCCAGCAGTTCGGGGACAGCTGAAGCTTTCTTT
CDR3 protein: CASSSGTAEAFF

clone size: once
V gene: TRBV29-1
J gene: TRBJ2-3
D gene: TRBD2
CDR3 DNA: TGCAGCGTCTCGCGGGGGGGCCTAAATACGCAGTATTTT
CDR3 protein: CSVSRGGLNTQYF

clone size: NA
V gene: TRBV7-6
J gene: TRBJ2-4
D gene: TRBD2
CDR3 DNA: TGTGCCAGCAGCCCGGGACTAGCGGGGGGACAAGCCAAAAACATTCAGTACTTC
CDR3 protein: CASSPGLAGGQAKNIQYF

clone size: NA
V gene: TRBV29-1
J gene: TRBJ2-7
D gene: TRBD1
CDR3 DNA: TGCAGCGTCGGACAGGTGGGGAGAGAGCAGTACTTC
CDR3 protein: CSVGQVGREQYF

clone size: NA
V gene: TRBV12-3/TRBV12-4
J gene: TRBJ2-2
D gene: NA
CDR3 DNA: TGTGCCAGCACTTACCCACCCAGGGTTTTTAACACCGGGGAGCTGTTTTTT
CDR3 protein: CASTYPPRVFNTGELFF

clone size: NA
V gene: TRBV29-1
J gene: TRBJ1-3
D gene: NA
CDR3 DNA: TGCAGCGGTGGACAGTCTGGAAACACCATATATTTT
CDR3 protein: CSGGQSGNTIYF

clone size: NA
V gene: TRBV18
J gene: TRBJ2-2
D gene: NA
CDR3 DNA: TGTGCCAGCTCAAACGTTCCGTACACCGGGGAGCTGTTTTTT
CDR3 protein: CASSNVPYTGELFF

clone size: NA
V gene: TRBV10-1
J gene: TRBJ1-1
D gene: NA
CDR3 DNA: TGCGCCAGCAGTGAGTCGAGGTCAAACACTGAAGCTTTCTTT
CDR3 protein: CASSESRSNTEAFF

clone size: once
V gene: TRBV11-3
J gene: TRBJ2-1
D gene: NA
CDR3 DNA: TGTGCCAGCAGCTACTCGCTAAGAACGGACTTTTACAATGAGCAGTTCTTC
CDR3 protein: CASSYSLRTDFYNEQFF

clone size: NA
V gene: TRBV2
J gene: TRBJ1-3
D gene: NA
CDR3 DNA: TGTGCCAGCAGTTCCCGGGACTCCTCTGGAAACACCATATATTTT
CDR3 protein: CASSSRDSSGNTIYF

clone size: NA
V gene: TRBV12-3/TRBV12-4
J gene: TRBJ2-7
D gene: NA
CDR3 DNA: TGTGCCAGCAGGCATCCGGGGCTTACCTACGAGCAGTACTTC
CDR3 protein: CASRHPGLTYEQYF

clone size: NA
V gene: TRBV11-3
J gene: TRBJ2-1
D gene: TRBD2
CDR3 DNA: TGTGCCAGCAGCGGACTAGCGGCCCACAATGAGCAGTTCTTC
CDR3 protein: CASSGLAAHNEQFF

clone size: NA
V gene: TRBV28
J gene: TRBJ1-6
D gene: TRBD1
CDR3 DNA: TGTGCCAGCAGTTACCCGACAGGGGGCCGGCAAGATTCACCCCTCCACTTT
CDR3 protein: CASSYPTGGRQDSPLHF

clone size: NA
V gene: TRBV5-4
J gene: TRBJ2-1
D gene: TRBD2
CDR3 DNA: TGTGCCAGCAGCTTAGGACTAGCGGGACACAATGAGCAGTTCTTC
CDR3 protein: CASSLGLAGHNEQFF

clone size: NA
V gene: TRBV5-6
J gene: TRBJ2-2
D gene: NA
CDR3 DNA: TGTGCCAGCAGCCCACAGAACACCGGGGAGCTGTTTTTT
CDR3 protein: CASSPQNTGELFF

clone size: few
V gene: TRBV2
J gene: TRBJ2-5
D gene: NA
CDR3 DNA: TGTGCCAGCAGTCCCATTGGGACCGAAGGCAATGGGGAGACCCAGTACTTC
CDR3 protein: CASSPIGTEGNGETQYF

clone size: NA
V gene: TRBV15
J gene: TRBJ1-1
D gene: NA
CDR3 DNA: TGTGCCACCAGCAGTTGGGACACTGAAGCTTTCTTT
CDR3 protein: CATSSWDTEAFF

clone size: NA
V gene: TRBV18
J gene: TRBJ1-2
D gene: NA
CDR3 DNA: TGTGCCAGCTCACCAGGGGCTAACTATGGCTACACCTTC
CDR3 protein: CASSPGANYGYTF

clone size: NA
V gene: TRBV11-3
J gene: TRBJ2-1
D gene: NA
CDR3 DNA: TGTGCCAGCAGCCGATCCCGGGACGGAGGGAATGAGCAGTTCTTC
CDR3 protein: CASSRSRDGGNEQFF

clone size: NA
V gene: TRBV20-1
J gene: TRBJ2-2
D gene: NA
CDR3 DNA: TGCAGTGCGCTGGACTGGAACACCGGGGAGCTGTTTTTT
CDR3 protein: CSALDWNTGELFF

clone size: few
V gene: TRBV5-6
J gene: TRBJ1-1
D gene: NA
CDR3 DNA: TGTGCCAGCAGCTTGGCCCCGGACGCTTTGAACACTGAAGCTTTCTTT
CDR3 protein: CASSLAPDALNTEAFF

clone size: NA
V gene: TRBV11-1
J gene: TRBJ1-1
D gene: NA
CDR3 DNA: TGTGCCAGCAGCCCAAAGGTGGCCGGGACATTGGGCAAGAACACTGAAGCTTTCTTT
CDR3 protein: CASSPKVAGTLGKNTEAFF

clone size: NA
V gene: TRBV13
J gene: TRBJ2-5
D gene: NA
CDR3 DNA: TGTGCCAGCATCCCCGGGATCCAAGAGACCCAGTACTTC
CDR3 protein: CASIPGIQETQYF

clone size: NA
V gene: TRBV7-3
J gene: TRBJ2-5
D gene: NA
CDR3 DNA: TGTGCCAGCAGCTTAACGTTGGGGGAGACCCAGTACTTC
CDR3 protein: CASSLTLGETQYF

clone size: NA
V gene: TRBV4-2
J gene: TRBJ2-1
D gene: TRBD2
CDR3 DNA: TGTGCCAGCAGCCAAGATTTAGCGGGGGGGCCAAATGAGCAGTTCTTC
CDR3 protein: CASSQDLAGGPNEQFF

clone size: NA
V gene: TRBV5-1
J gene: TRBJ2-5
D gene: NA
CDR3 DNA: TGCGCCAGCAGCTTGGCAGGGGACATCCAAGAGACCCAGTACTTC
CDR3 protein: CASSLAGDIQETQYF

clone size: NA
V gene: TRBV21-1
J gene: TRBJ2-3
D gene: NA
CDR3 DNA: TGTGCCAGCAGCAAAGCGCGGGGGTGGACGCAGTATTTT
CDR3 protein: CASSKARGWTQYF

clone size: NA
V gene: TRBV18
J gene: TRBJ2-1
D gene: TRBD2
CDR3 DNA: TGTGCCAGCTCACCTCCCGGGACTAGCTCCTACAATGAGCAGTTCTTC
CDR3 protein: CASSPPGTSSYNEQFF

clone size: NA
V gene: TRBV19
J gene: TRBJ2-7
D gene: NA
CDR3 DNA: TGTGCCAGTAGCAAAGTTAGCTCCTACGAGCAGTACTTC
CDR3 protein: CASSKVSSYEQYF

clone size: NA
V gene: TRBV18
J gene: TRBJ1-1
D gene: NA
CDR3 DNA: TGTGCCAGCTCACCAGGAAGGGCGGGCACTGAAGCTTTCTTT
CDR3 protein: CASSPGRAGTEAFF

clone size: NA
V gene: TRBV2
J gene: TRBJ2-1
D gene: TRBD1
CDR3 DNA: TGTGCCAGCAGGGACAGGGACAGCTACAATGAGCAGTTCTTC
CDR3 protein: CASRDRDSYNEQFF